Following are 16 T cell receptor beta chains from one sample sequenced in a study of CD8 T cells in ankylosing spondylitis. These receptors' targets are unknown. General study results and limits: Eight highly homologous variants made up a TCR beta motif, and this motif appeared characteristic of ankylosing spondylitis blood.

TCRdb independently ran MiXCR on the 5' RACE reads; one entry per CDR3 protein. The profile shows about 450,000 distinct CDR3 sequences, roughly 25% of them singletons. Source material: blood, either unsorted or a sorted T cell fraction (not recorded which). All receptors come from a male donor with ankylosing spondylitis.

A few counts support this clonotype. This chain uses TRBV2 with TRBJ1-2; TRBD1 might be the D (5 bases). The CDR3 covers 13 residues. The germline V and J ends were trimmed by 2 bases and 4 bases, with 8 bases remaining between them. From germline, CDR1 is SNHLY and CDR2 FYNNEI. The CDR3 nucleotides are TGTGCCAGCAGTGAACAGGGTCCCTATGGCTACACCTTC. It yields the protein CASSEQGPYGYTF. The full variable domain, with the rest looked up from reference TRBV2 and TRBJ1-2, is EPEVTQTPSHQVTQMGQEVILRCVPISNHLYFYWYRQILGQKVEFLVSFYNNEISEKSEIFDDQFSVERPDGSNFTLKIRSTKLEDSAMYFCASSEQGPYGYTFGSGTRLTVV.

The chain couples TRBV6-1 to TRBJ2-1, with D tentatively TRBD1 or TRBD2 (5 bases each). V gave up 1 base and J gave up 8 bases, with 18 bases separating them. CDR1 is MNHNS and CDR2 is SASEGT in the germline V gene. The CDR3 has 16 amino acids. CDR3 amino acids: CASSEGLVGVGDEQFF. CDR3 bases: TGTGCCAGCAGTGAAGGGTTAGTGGGAGTGGGGGATGAGCAGTTCTTC.

This clonotype was counted a few times. In DNA form, the CDR3 reads TGTGCCAGCAGGATACAGGGGGCCCCCACCGGGGAGCTGTTTTTT. This codes for CASRIQGAPTGELFF. The V gene is TRBV12-3 or TRBV12-4, the J gene TRBJ2-2; 9 nucleotides line up with TRBD1. The ends lost 6 bases at V and 4 bases at J; junction bases unmatched: 6. The CDR3 has 15 residues.

This rearrangement joins TRBV5-1 to TRBJ2-1, with D maybe TRBD2 (5 bases). The CDR3 covers 15 residues. Germline V gene lookup returns CDR1 SGHRS and CDR2 YFSETQ. Trimming removed 2 bases from V and 5 bases from J, with 14 bases in between. The CDR3 DNA is TGCGCCAGCAGCTTACTAGATATACGAAACAATGAGCAGTTCTTC. This encodes CASSLLDIRNNEQFF.

This clonotype came up a few times. This chain links TRBV5-6 with TRBJ2-2; D is ambiguous. CDR1 and CDR2 (germline): SGHDT, YYEEEE. Deletions cut 4 bases from V and 1 base from J, with 14 bases between. The CDR3 is 16 residues long. In DNA form, the CDR3 reads TGTGCCAGCAGCCCGCTAGAGTCTTGGAACACCGGGGAGCTGTTTTTT. Translation gives CASSPLESWNTGELFF.

This chain uses TRBV5-1 with TRBJ1-1; 7 bases line up with TRBD1. The CDR3 consists of 16 residues. Germline V gives CDR1 SGHRS, CDR2 YFSETQ. Unmatched junction bases numbered 8, after V lost 0 bases and J lost 3 bases. In DNA, the CDR3 is TGCGCCAGCAGCTTGGTGGCAGGGGGTGGCTACACTGAAGCTTTCTTT. It translates to CASSLVAGGGYTEAFF. Filled out from reference TRBV5-1 and TRBJ1-1, the complete variable domain reads KAGVTQTPRYLIKTRGQQVTLSCSPISGHRSVSWYQQTPGQGLQFLFEYFSETQRNKGNFPGRFSGRQFSNSRSEMNVSTLELGDSALYLCASSLVAGGGYTEAFFGQGTRLTVV.

This clonotype has only a few counts. V usage is TRBV5-1 and J usage is TRBJ1-5; 7 nucleotides match TRBD1. Germline-derived CDR1 and CDR2 are SGHRS and YFSETQ. The CDR3 contains 15 residues. Losses at the gene ends were 4 bases for V and 0 bases for J; bases not matched to a gene: 4. The CDR3 region has the DNA TGCGCCAGCAGCCGGGACAGCAATAGCAATCAGCCCCAGCATTTT. Translating it yields CASSRDSNSNQPQHF.

This clonotype was seen a handful of times. The rearrangement joins TRBV5-6 to TRBJ2-2; D gene uncertain. The CDR3 has 15 residues. Germline V gene data show CDR1 as SGHDT and CDR2 as YYEEEE. Trimming took 1 base from V and 1 from J, leaving 8 bases between them. CDR3 protein: CASSLRLGNTGELFF. CDR3 nucleotides: TGTGCCAGCAGCTTGCGGCTGGGGAACACCGGGGAGCTGTTTTTT.

CDR3 protein: CASSFTRGTDTQYF. CDR3 bases: TGCGCCAGCAGCTTTACTAGGGGAACAGATACGCAGTATTTT. The chain is built from TRBV5-1 and TRBJ2-3; D is perhaps TRBD1 or TRBD2 (5 bases each). Germline-derived CDR1 and CDR2 are SGHRS and YFSETQ. There are 14 residues in the CDR3. Trimming took off 2 bases at V and 3 bases at J, with 10 bases between the two ends.

With respect to this clonotype: The CDR3 ends on some other residue instead of the conserved phenylalanine or tryptophan, so this is likely a read error. In nucleotides, the CDR3 is TGTGCCAGCAGCAACCGACAGCCTGGAAACACCATATATTTA. Residues: CASSNRQPGNTIYL. V gene TRBV13 combines with J gene TRBJ1-3; TRBD1 might be the D (5 bases). Germline V gives CDR1 PRHDT, CDR2 FYEKMQ (reference sequence). The CDR3 runs to 14 residues. V lost 5 bases and J 2 bases, leaving 10 bases between the germline ends.

The chain has TRBV20-1 and TRBJ1-5, with TRBD1 matching over 7 bases. With 5 bases clipped from V and 6 bases from J, the junction kept 4 bases outside the gene matches. The CDR3 consists of 12 residues. From germline, CDR1 is DFQATT and CDR2 SNEGSKA (reference sequence). The CDR3 spells CSASRGGQPQHF. CDR3 DNA: TGCAGTGCTTCCAGGGGGGGTCAGCCCCAGCATTTT.

J is TRBJ1-5 and V is TRBV5-1; D not certain. The CDR3 sequence is 14 residues long. Trimming shortened V by 2 bases and J by 3 bases, and 9 bases separated the two germline ends. In germline, CDR1 is SGHRS, CDR2 YFSETQ. The CDR3 region is CASSFGGINQPQHF. As DNA, the CDR3 is TGCGCCAGCAGCTTCGGAGGGATCAATCAGCCCCAGCATTTT.

This clonotype was seen only a few times. CDR3 nucleotide sequence: TGTGCCAGCAGTGAAGTATGGGAAAATGAAAAACTGTTTTTT. Its translation is CASSEVWENEKLFF. This chain uses TRBV6-1 with TRBJ1-4; no firm D call. V lost 1 base and J 5 bases, leaving 8 bases between the germline ends. Germline CDR1 and CDR2: MNHNS and SASEGT. This CDR3 comprises 14 residues.

V is TRBV11-2 and J is TRBJ2-5; TRBD2 aligns across 7 bases. Germline assignment: CDR1 SGHAT and CDR2 FQNNGV. Trimming at V came to 3 bases and at J to 5 bases, leaving 9 bases not matched to a gene. CDR3 length equals 15 residues. In nucleotides, the CDR3 is TGTGCCAGCAGCTTTACAGGTTCGCGGGGGGAGACCCAGTACTTC. This codes for CASSFTGSRGETQYF. Full variable domain (remainder filled in from reference TRBV11-2 and TRBJ2-5): EAGVAQSPRYKIIEKRQSVAFWCNPISGHATLYWYQQILGQGPKLLIQFQNNGVVDDSQLPKDRFSAERLKGVDSTLKIQPAKLEDSAVYLCASSFTGSRGETQYFGPGTRLLVL.

The genes are TRBV2 and TRBJ2-2, with no clear D. The germline V gene encodes CDR1 SNHLY and CDR2 FYNNEI. The CDR3 length is 15 residues. Deletions cut 3 bases from V and 1 base from J, with 9 bases between. The CDR3 sequence is CASSEGRLNTGELFF. The CDR3 region has the DNA TGTGCCAGCAGTGAGGGCCGACTGAACACCGGGGAGCTGTTTTTT.

This clonotype was observed a few times. This chain connects TRBV12-3 or TRBV12-4 to TRBJ2-2; a weak D match, TRBD2 (6 bases). V lost 3 bases and J lost 6, with 14 bases in between. This CDR3 contains 15 residues. CDR3 sequence: CASSFRRDYPGELFF. The CDR3 coding sequence is TGTGCCAGCAGTTTCCGGCGGGATTATCCCGGGGAGCTGTTTTTT.